This T cell receptor (beta chain) was sequenced for a study of cytomegalovirus exposure and HLA in healthy donors. Study findings and constraints: TCR sequences were mostly rare, though some public TCRs occurred in many donors.

The PCR used 60 Vbeta and 13 Jbeta primers. Sequencing was performed with immunoSEQ multiplex PCR; in TCRdb, only in-frame clones are kept and a portion is missing. Recorded for this sample: about 72,000 clones. The CDR3 covers 14 residues. V lost 0 bases to trimming and J lost 2 bases, with 7 bases between them. Germline V gives CDR1 SGHDT, CDR2 YYEEEE. Regarding this clone: The antigen is unknown.

The TCR originated in a man in his forties or fifties in good health and CMV-seronegative. This chain joins TRBV5-6 and TRBJ2-3; D call uncertain. The specimen sequenced was PBMCs. DNA for the CDR3: TGTGCCAGCAGCTTGGGAGGCTCCACAGATACGCAGTATTTT. Its translation is CASSLGGSTDTQYF.